The T cell receptor beta chain described here comes from a study of blood T cell repertoires in COVID-19. Study-level information: Sites in the United States, Italy and Spain provided acute and convalescent COVID-19 samples. PBMCs, B-cell-depleted T cells, or T cells were the source of the cDNA or gDNA that made up the material.

Under the authors' procedure: Nucleated cell counts were estimated from reference gene primer amplification. Here immunoSEQ multiplex PCR was the method, and the copy in TCRdb shows in-frame clones only, minus some. The V and J calls and the clone size are those of that table, but D and trimming were determined from the DNA. This table has about 180,000 clones, around 83% appearing once. CDR3 length: 14 residues. CDR1 SEHNR and CDR2 FQNEAQ come from the germline V gene (reference sequence). Deletions cut 2 bases from V and 0 bases from J, with 8 bases between. This clone was found once. Sequencing was carried out using peripheral blood. The receptor was derived from a human donor in a cohort sampled during active COVID-19. The chain has TRBV7-9 and TRBJ2-7; D gene uncertain. CDR3 in DNA: TGTGCCAGCAGCTTATCACTGAACTCCTACGAGCAGTACTTC. This gives the protein CASSLSLNSYEQYF.